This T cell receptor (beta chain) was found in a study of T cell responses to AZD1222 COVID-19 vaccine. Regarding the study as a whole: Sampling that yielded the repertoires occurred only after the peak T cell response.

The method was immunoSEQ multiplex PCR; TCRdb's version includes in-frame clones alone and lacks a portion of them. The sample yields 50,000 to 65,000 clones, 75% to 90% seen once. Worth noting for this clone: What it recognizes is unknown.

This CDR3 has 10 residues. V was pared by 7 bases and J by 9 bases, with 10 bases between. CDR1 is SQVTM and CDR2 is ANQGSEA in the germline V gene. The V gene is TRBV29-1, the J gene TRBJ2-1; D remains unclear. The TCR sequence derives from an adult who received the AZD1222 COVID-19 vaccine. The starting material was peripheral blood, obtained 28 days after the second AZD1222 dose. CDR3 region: CSGGWGEQFF. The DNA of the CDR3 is TGCAGCGGTGGGTGGGGTGAGCAGTTCTTC.